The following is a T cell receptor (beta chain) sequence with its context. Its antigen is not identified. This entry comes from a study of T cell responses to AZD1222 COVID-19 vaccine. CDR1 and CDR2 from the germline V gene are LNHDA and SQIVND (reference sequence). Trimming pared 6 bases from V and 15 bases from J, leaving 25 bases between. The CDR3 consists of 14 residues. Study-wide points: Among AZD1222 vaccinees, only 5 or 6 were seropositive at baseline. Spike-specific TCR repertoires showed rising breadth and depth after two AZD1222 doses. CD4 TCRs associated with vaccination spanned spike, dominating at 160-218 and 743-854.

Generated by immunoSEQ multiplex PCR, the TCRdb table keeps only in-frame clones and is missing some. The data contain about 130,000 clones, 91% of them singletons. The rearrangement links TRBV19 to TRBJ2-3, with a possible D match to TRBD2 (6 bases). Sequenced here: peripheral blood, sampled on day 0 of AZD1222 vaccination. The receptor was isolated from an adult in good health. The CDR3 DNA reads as TGTGCCAGTAGCATCTGGGCATCCTCCGGGACTCGCTATTTT. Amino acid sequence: CASSIWASSGTRYF.